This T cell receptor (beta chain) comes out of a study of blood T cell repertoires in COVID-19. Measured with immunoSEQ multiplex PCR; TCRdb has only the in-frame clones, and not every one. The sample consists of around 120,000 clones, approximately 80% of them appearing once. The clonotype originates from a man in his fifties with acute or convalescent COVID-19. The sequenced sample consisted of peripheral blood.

CDR3 sequence (DNA): TGTGCCAGCAGCTTGTTGGCCCCTTCTTATGGCTACACCTTC. It encodes CASSLLAPSYGYTF. This chain uses TRBV5-8 with TRBJ1-2; no clear D. V was trimmed by 1 base and J by 5 bases, leaving 12 bases between them. The CDR3 is made up of 14 amino acids. Looked up from germline, CDR1 is SGHTS and CDR2 is YDEGEE. The whole variable domain, filled in from reference TRBV5-8 and TRBJ1-2, reads EAGVTQSPTHLIKTRGQQATLRCSPISGHTSVYWYQQALGLGLQFLLWYDEGEERNRGNFPPRFSGRQFPNYSSELNVNALELEDSALYLCASSLLAPSYGYTFGSGTRLTVV.